This is a list of T cell receptor beta chains from one sample in a study of blood T cell repertoires in COVID-19. Assay used: immunoSEQ multiplex PCR; TCRdb lists only in-frame clones, some missing. The sample consists of 60,000 to 70,000 clones, about 85% of them appearing once. Sample: peripheral blood. These receptors were obtained from a man at least 80 years old with acute or convalescent COVID-19. Both conserved end residues are part of each CDR3. The D gene is left open where the match is weak. The size entry is marked missing in some rows and otherwise reads once, few, many or a size class.

D: TRBD1
size: -
J: TRBJ1-2
V: TRBV6-6
DNA: TGTGCCAGCAGAGATCCGGCAGGGGGAGCTAACTATGGCTACACCTTC
CDR3: CASRDPAGGANYGYTF

D: TRBD2
size: -
J: TRBJ2-1
V: TRBV7-8
DNA: TGTGCCAGCAGCTTAGGGGACCCGCGGGGGGAGCAGTTCTTC
CDR3: CASSLGDPRGEQFF

D: TRBD1
size: once
J: TRBJ2-3
V: TRBV24-1
DNA: TGTGCCACCAGGGGACAGGGGACCACAGATACGCAGTATTTT
CDR3: CATRGQGTTDTQYF

D: -
size: -
J: TRBJ2-7
V: TRBV7-2
DNA: TGTGCCAGCAGCTTAGCGCTTGGAAGGGGAGGCCCCTACGAGCAGTACTTC
CDR3: CASSLALGRGGPYEQYF

D: TRBD1
size: -
J: TRBJ1-2
V: TRBV7-2
DNA: TGTGCCAGCAGCTTAGAAGGGGGCGACTATGGCTACACCTTC
CDR3: CASSLEGGDYGYTF

D: -
size: -
J: TRBJ1-6
V: TRBV5-4
DNA: TGTGCCAGCTCGCTGGGGGGACCCCTCCACTTT
CDR3: CASSLGGPLHF

D: -
size: -
J: TRBJ1-5
V: TRBV7-2
DNA: TGTGCCAGCAGCTTAGATCTTCAGCCCCAGCATTTT
CDR3: CASSLDLQPQHF

D: TRBD1
size: -
J: TRBJ2-7
V: TRBV6-1
DNA: TGCGCCAGCAGTGAAGCGGACAGGGAGCAGTACTTC
CDR3: CASSEADREQYF

D: TRBD1
size: medium-sized
J: TRBJ1-2
V: TRBV6-6
DNA: TGTGCCAGCAGTAGCCCTCCGACAGGGGTAAGGGGCTACACCTTC
CDR3: CASSSPPTGVRGYTF

D: -
size: -
J: TRBJ1-2
V: TRBV10-3
DNA: TGTGCCATCAGTGAGTCGAAATCGACAGCTAACTATGGCTACACCTTC
CDR3: CAISESKSTANYGYTF

D: TRBD1
size: -
J: TRBJ2-1
V: TRBV5-1
DNA: TGCGCCAGCAGCTTGTCCACAGGGGGACTTTACAATGAGCAGTTCTTC
CDR3: CASSLSTGGLYNEQFF

D: -
size: -
J: TRBJ1-1
V: TRBV30
DNA: TGTGCCTGGACAGGGTTCGCTGAAGCTTTCTTT
CDR3: CAWTGFAEAFF

D: TRBD1
size: -
J: TRBJ1-2
V: TRBV7-8
DNA: TGTGCCAGCAGCCGAACGACAGGGAGGGGCTACACCTTC
CDR3: CASSRTTGRGYTF

D: -
size: -
J: TRBJ1-5
V: TRBV20-1
DNA: TGCAGTGCTAGTCCAGGCCACCTCAATCAGCCCCAGCATTTT
CDR3: CSASPGHLNQPQHF

D: TRBD1
size: -
J: TRBJ1-5
V: TRBV27
DNA: TGTGCCAGCAGTTTAACGGAACAGGGGAATCAGCCCCAGCATTTT
CDR3: CASSLTEQGNQPQHF

D: -
size: -
J: TRBJ2-2
V: TRBV5-1
DNA: TGCGCCAGCAGCCCACTTCTTGAGACCGGGGAGCTGTTTTTT
CDR3: CASSPLLETGELFF

D: TRBD1
size: once
J: TRBJ1-3
V: TRBV19
DNA: TGTGCCAGTAATAAGGTCGGGACAGGGCTTGCTGGAAACACCATATATTTT
CDR3: CASNKVGTGLAGNTIYF

D: -
size: -
J: TRBJ2-5
V: TRBV12-3/TRBV12-4
DNA: TGTGCGGTGGTCTTACGGGAGACCCAGTACTTC
CDR3: CAVVLRETQYF

D: -
size: -
J: TRBJ1-2
V: TRBV9
DNA: TGTGCCAGCAGCGCCCGACCCAACGGCCAGGATGGCTACACCTTC
CDR3: CASSARPNGQDGYTF

D: -
size: -
J: TRBJ2-2
V: TRBV7-2
DNA: TGTGCCAGCAGCTTAGCAGCCGGGATAAACACCGGGGAGCTGTTTTTT
CDR3: CASSLAAGINTGELFF

D: -
size: once
J: TRBJ1-1
V: TRBV7-9
DNA: TGTGCCAGCAGCGCCTCGGCCGGGAAAGCTTTCTTT
CDR3: CASSASAGKAFF

D: -
size: once
J: TRBJ2-3
V: TRBV5-6
DNA: TGTGCCAGCAGCTTGAGGATAGACCAGCAGGCAGATACGCAGTATTTT
CDR3: CASSLRIDQQADTQYF

D: TRBD2
size: -
J: TRBJ2-1
V: TRBV5-4
DNA: TGTGCCAGCAGCCCTTACGGGGGACTAGCCTTTCGGGATGAGCAGTTCTTC
CDR3: CASSPYGGLAFRDEQFF

D: TRBD1
size: -
J: TRBJ1-5
V: TRBV6-2/TRBV6-3
DNA: TGTGCCAGCAGTTACGCAGGGGGTTACAATCAGCCCCAGCATTTT
CDR3: CASSYAGGYNQPQHF

D: -
size: -
J: TRBJ1-5
V: TRBV4-1
DNA: TGCGCCAGCAGCCAACCCGGGGAAGGGATAGCCCAGCCCCAGCATTTT
CDR3: CASSQPGEGIAQPQHF

D: -
size: -
J: TRBJ1-3
V: TRBV7-8
DNA: TGTGCCAGCAGCTTAGTTCAGACTGGAAACACCATATATTTT
CDR3: CASSLVQTGNTIYF

D: TRBD1
size: -
J: TRBJ1-3
V: TRBV5-5
DNA: TGTGCCAGTATCGGACAGGGAGCTTCTCCTGGAAACACCATATATTTT
CDR3: CASIGQGASPGNTIYF

D: -
size: -
J: TRBJ1-2
V: TRBV29-1
DNA: TGCAGCGTTGACGGTGGCTACACCTTC
CDR3: CSVDGGYTF

D: -
size: -
J: TRBJ1-6
V: TRBV19
DNA: TGTGCCAGTAGTATGGTCAGGGATTCACCCCTCCACTTT
CDR3: CASSMVRDSPLHF

D: TRBD1
size: -
J: TRBJ2-3
V: TRBV25-1
DNA: TGTGCCAGCAGTGAACTAGGACAGGGGGCGAGGGGTACGCAGTATTTT
CDR3: CASSELGQGARGTQYF

D: -
size: -
J: TRBJ2-1
V: TRBV5-1
DNA: TGCGCCAGCAGCCTGGCAGGGGGGAGCTCCTACAATGAGCAGTTCTTC
CDR3: CASSLAGGSSYNEQFF

D: TRBD1
size: -
J: TRBJ1-5
V: TRBV2
DNA: TGTGCCAGCAGTCTCCCGGGACAGGGGCCGGGACAGCCCCAGCATTTT
CDR3: CASSLPGQGPGQPQHF

D: TRBD1
size: -
J: TRBJ2-7
V: TRBV6-2/TRBV6-3
DNA: TGTGCCAGCAGTGACAGACAGGGGGCTTCCTACGAGCAGTACTTC
CDR3: CASSDRQGASYEQYF